A selection of T cell receptor beta chains follows, all from one sample in a study of Ad26.COV2.S vaccination and SARS-CoV-2 variants. Measured with immunoSEQ multiplex PCR; TCRdb has only the in-frame clones, and not every one. The sample records 85,000 to 95,000 clones, more than 65% being singletons. The sample in question was peripheral blood, obtained after recovery from COVID-19. These receptors originate from a human donor who had recovered from COVID-19. The CDR3 runs from the conserved cysteine through the conserved F or W. D genes are given only for firm matches. Clone size is not always given. Where it is, it says once, few, many or a class for expanded clones.

>.|TRBJ2-6|TRBV5-4|TRBD1
CASSSPGQGLSGANVLTF
TGTGCCAGCAGCTCGCCGGGACAGGGTCTTTCTGGGGCCAACGTCCTGACTTTC
>.|TRBJ1-1|TRBV7-8|.
CASSLESGGRNTEAFF
TGTGCCAGCAGCTTAGAATCCGGGGGCCGGAACACTGAAGCTTTCTTT
>.|TRBJ2-3|TRBV29-1|TRBD2
CSLSGRFTDTQYF
TGCAGCCTTAGCGGGAGATTTACCGATACGCAGTATTTT
>.|TRBJ2-5|TRBV10-3|TRBD2
CAISEDRLAGMYQETQYF
TGTGCCATCAGTGAAGATCGTCTAGCGGGAATGTACCAAGAGACCCAGTACTTC
>.|TRBJ2-1|TRBV11-2|TRBD2
CASSERMGLADNEQFF
TGTGCCAGCAGCGAAAGAATGGGACTAGCGGACAATGAGCAGTTCTTC
>.|TRBJ2-1|TRBV28|.
CASSLTALGQFF
TGTGCCAGCAGTTTAACCGCCTTGGGTCAGTTCTTC
>.|TRBJ1-2|TRBV7-2|.
CASRRGQINYGYTF
TGTGCCAGCAGACGAGGACAGATTAACTATGGCTACACCTTC
>once|TRBJ1-5|TRBV28|TRBD1
CASSFGDRGNQPQHF
TGTGCCAGCAGTTTTGGTGACAGGGGGAATCAGCCCCAGCATTTT
>once|TRBJ2-7|TRBV4-3|TRBD2
CASSPREGYEQYF
TGCGCCAGCAGCCCCCGGGAGGGCTACGAGCAGTACTTC
>.|TRBJ1-3|TRBV7-2|.
CASIQRDAPGNTIYF
TGTGCCAGCATCCAAAGGGACGCCCCTGGAAACACCATATATTTT
>few|TRBJ2-5|TRBV15|.
CATSTGTEESQETQYF
TGTGCCACCAGCACAGGGACCGAAGAATCACAAGAGACCCAGTACTTC
>.|TRBJ2-1|TRBV27|.
CASSPAGFRGGSYNEQFF
TGTGCCAGCAGTCCAGCCGGTTTCAGGGGGGGCTCCTACAATGAGCAGTTCTTC
>.|TRBJ2-3|TRBV4-2|TRBD2
CASSQGGAGTSGSTDTQYF
TGTGCCAGCAGCCAAGGAGGGGCCGGGACTAGCGGATCCACAGATACGCAGTATTTT
>.|TRBJ2-3|TRBV7-3|.
CASSLTLGQRHTQYF
TGTGCCAGCAGCTTAACGCTGGGTCAGCGCCATACGCAGTATTTT
>.|TRBJ2-7|TRBV19|.
CASTGDKSYEQYF
TGTGCCAGTACCGGGGACAAATCCTACGAGCAGTACTTC
>.|TRBJ1-1|TRBV7-3|.
CASSRRLGSSEAFF
TGTGCCAGCAGCCGTAGGTTAGGTAGTTCTGAAGCTTTCTTT
>.|TRBJ1-1|TRBV28|.
CASSETRAGEAFF
TGTGCCAGCAGTGAGACGCGGGCCGGTGAAGCTTTCTTT
>.|TRBJ2-4|TRBV27|TRBD2
CASRRLAEAKNIQYF
TGTGCCAGCAGGCGACTAGCGGAAGCCAAAAACATTCAGTACTTC
>.|TRBJ2-7|TRBV9|.
CASSPRQAASYEQYF
TGTGCCAGCAGCCCCCGACAGGCTGCCTCCTACGAGCAGTACTTC
>.|TRBJ1-2|TRBV29-1|.
CSVEDRETGPNYGYTF
TGCAGCGTTGAAGATCGGGAGACAGGACCAAACTATGGCTACACCTTC
>.|TRBJ1-3|TRBV7-9|TRBD1
CASSLETGAGNTIYF
TGTGCCAGCAGCTTAGAAACAGGGGCCGGAAACACCATATATTTT
>once|TRBJ2-7|TRBV15|.
CATSRGTTGYEQYF
TGTGCCACCAGCAGAGGTACCACCGGTTACGAGCAGTACTTC
>.|TRBJ2-1|TRBV24-1|TRBD2
CATSDLSSGSRNEQFF
TGTGCCACCAGTGATCTCTCTAGCGGGAGTAGGAATGAGCAGTTCTTC
>.|TRBJ2-7|TRBV27|TRBD2
CASSRGSGSRSSYEQYF
TGTGCCAGTTCGAGGGGTAGCGGGAGTCGGAGCTCCTACGAGCAGTACTTC
>.|TRBJ1-6|TRBV5-1|.
CASSFGASSYNSPLHF
TGCGCCAGCAGCTTCGGGGCTTCCTCCTATAATTCACCCCTCCACTTT
>.|TRBJ1-1|TRBV19|.
CAILSPGRAFF
TGTGCCATCCTTTCTCCAGGGAGAGCTTTCTTT
>.|TRBJ2-3|TRBV24-1|.
CATSKNGPTDTQYF
TGTGCCACCTCGAAGAATGGTCCCACAGATACGCAGTATTTT
>.|TRBJ2-3|TRBV15|.
CATSFGTATGTDTQYF
TGTGCCACCAGCTTCGGGACGGCGACCGGCACAGATACGCAGTATTTT
>.|TRBJ2-1|TRBV24-1|.
CATSDLRGNNEQFF
TGTGCCACCAGTGATTTGAGGGGTAACAATGAGCAGTTCTTC
>.|TRBJ1-5|TRBV6-6|TRBD1
CASSKAQGTGQPQHF
TGTGCCAGCTCAAAAGCACAGGGGACAGGGCAGCCCCAGCATTTT
>.|TRBJ2-1|TRBV27|TRBD2
CASTGASGKMEFF
TGTGCCAGCACCGGGGCGAGCGGGAAAATGGAGTTCTTC
>.|TRBJ2-1|TRBV5-5|.
CASSLGWGDFNEQFF
TGTGCCAGCAGTCTCGGATGGGGAGATTTCAATGAGCAGTTCTTC
>once|TRBJ2-2|TRBV11-2|.
CASARDGRTGELFF
TGTGCCAGCGCCAGGGACGGGAGAACCGGGGAGCTGTTTTTT
>.|TRBJ2-7|TRBV7-2|.
CASSEIQVLRAEQYF
TGTGCCAGCAGCGAGATACAGGTCCTCCGGGCCGAGCAGTACTTC
>once|TRBJ2-7|TRBV18|TRBD1
CASSPRATGVAYEQYF
TGTGCCAGCTCACCAAGGGCCACAGGGGTAGCCTACGAGCAGTACTTC
>once|TRBJ1-5|TRBV13|.
CASSLAGGQPFSNQPQHF
TGTGCCAGCAGCTTAGCAGGTGGACAGCCATTTAGCAATCAGCCCCAGCATTTT
>.|TRBJ2-3|TRBV10-1|.
CASSRQGTDTQYF
TGCGCCAGCAGCCGCCAGGGGACAGATACGCAGTATTTT
>.|TRBJ2-7|TRBV27|.
CASSLPGPGEQYF
TGTGCCAGCAGTTTACCGGGCCCCGGCGAGCAGTACTTC
>.|TRBJ2-7|TRBV28|.
CASFTYAGRYEQYF
TGTGCCAGCTTCACTTACGCAGGGAGATACGAGCAGTACTTC
>.|TRBJ1-5|TRBV27|.
CASSPAQAGTNQPQHF
TGTGCCAGCAGTCCGGCCCAGGCGGGGACCAATCAGCCCCAGCATTTT
>.|TRBJ1-2|TRBV7-9|.
CASSPRDSLGGYTF
TGTGCCAGCAGCCCAAGGGACTCGTTAGGTGGCTACACCTTC
>.|TRBJ1-1|TRBV27|.
CASSLGQGPSEAFF
TGTGCCAGCAGTTTAGGTCAGGGCCCCTCTGAAGCTTTCTTT
>.|TRBJ2-5|TRBV12-3/TRBV12-4|TRBD1
CASSITGVETQYF
TGTGCCAGCAGTATCACAGGGGTAGAGACCCAGTACTTC
>.|TRBJ2-1|TRBV27|TRBD2
CASKGLGYNEQFF
TGTGCCAGCAAGGGACTAGGATACAATGAGCAGTTCTTC
>.|TRBJ2-1|TRBV11-3|TRBD2
CASSLDATSGSWDEQFF
TGTGCCAGCAGCTTAGATGCGACTAGCGGGAGTTGGGATGAGCAGTTCTTC
>.|TRBJ2-3|TRBV10-1|TRBD2
CASPEPTSGRTEASTDTQYF
TGCGCCAGCCCTGAACCGACTAGCGGGAGGACTGAAGCTAGCACAGATACGCAGTATTTT
>.|TRBJ1-5|TRBV28|TRBD1
CASSHRGSNQPQHF
TGTGCCAGCAGCCACAGGGGAAGCAATCAGCCCCAGCATTTT
>.|TRBJ2-2|TRBV5-4|.
CASSYRATGELFF
TGTGCCAGCAGCTACAGGGCCACCGGGGAGCTGTTTTTT
>.|TRBJ1-1|TRBV11-2|.
CASSLSDGGNTEAFF
TGTGCCAGCAGCTTGAGTGATGGGGGCAACACTGAAGCTTTCTTT